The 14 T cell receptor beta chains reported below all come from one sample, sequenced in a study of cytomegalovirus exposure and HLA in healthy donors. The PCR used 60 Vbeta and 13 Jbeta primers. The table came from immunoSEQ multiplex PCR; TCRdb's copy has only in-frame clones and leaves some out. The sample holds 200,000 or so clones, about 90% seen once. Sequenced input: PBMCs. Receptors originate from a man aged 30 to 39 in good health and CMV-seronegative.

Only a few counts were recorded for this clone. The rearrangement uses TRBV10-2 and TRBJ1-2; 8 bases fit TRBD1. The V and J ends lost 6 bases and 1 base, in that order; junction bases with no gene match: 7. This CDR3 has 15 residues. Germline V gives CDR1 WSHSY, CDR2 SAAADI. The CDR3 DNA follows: TGCGCCAGCAGAGACCCAGGGGGCGATAACTATGGCTACACCTTC. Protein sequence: CASRDPGGDNYGYTF.

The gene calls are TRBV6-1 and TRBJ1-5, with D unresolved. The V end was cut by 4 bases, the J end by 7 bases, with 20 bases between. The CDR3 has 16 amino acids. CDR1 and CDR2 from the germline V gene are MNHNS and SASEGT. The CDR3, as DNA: TGTGCCAGCAGTGGGGAGACGGGCAGTGATGGGCAGCCCCAGCATTTT. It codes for CASSGETGSDGQPQHF.

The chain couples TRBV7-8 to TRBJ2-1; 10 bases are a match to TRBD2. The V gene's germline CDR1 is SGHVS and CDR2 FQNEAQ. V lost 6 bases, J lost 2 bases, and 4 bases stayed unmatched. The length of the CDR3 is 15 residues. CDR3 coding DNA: TGTGCCAGCAGACAGCGGGAGGGAACCTACAATGAGCAGTTCTTC. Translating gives CASRQREGTYNEQFF.

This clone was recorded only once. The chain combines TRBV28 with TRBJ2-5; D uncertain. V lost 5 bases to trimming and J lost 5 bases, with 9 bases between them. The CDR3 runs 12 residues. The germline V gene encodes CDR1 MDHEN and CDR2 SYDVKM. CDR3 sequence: CASSLSVETQYF. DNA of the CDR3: TGTGCCAGCAGTCTCTCGGTTGAGACCCAGTACTTC.

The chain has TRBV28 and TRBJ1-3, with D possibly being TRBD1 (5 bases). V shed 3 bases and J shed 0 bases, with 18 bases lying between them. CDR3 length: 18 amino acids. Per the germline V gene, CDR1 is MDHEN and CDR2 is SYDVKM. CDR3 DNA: TGTGCCAGCAGTTTTGTCAGACAGCGTCTGCGCTCTGGAAACACCATATATTTT. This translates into CASSFVRQRLRSGNTIYF.

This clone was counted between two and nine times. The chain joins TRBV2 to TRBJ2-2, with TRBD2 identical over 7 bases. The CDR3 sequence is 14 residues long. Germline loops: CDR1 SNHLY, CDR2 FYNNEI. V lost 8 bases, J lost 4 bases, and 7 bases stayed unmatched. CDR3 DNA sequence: TGTGCCAGCCTCTGGGGAGGGATCACCGGGGAGCTGTTTTTT. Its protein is CASLWGGITGELFF.

DNA for the CDR3: TGTGCCAGCAGCTCGCAACAGGGGTCCTCCTACGAGCAGTACTTC. This translates into CASSSQQGSSYEQYF. V and J are TRBV5-4 and TRBJ2-7, with 7 bases that match TRBD1. CDR1 is SGHNT and CDR2 is YYREEE in the germline V gene (reference sequence). The CDR3 extends over 15 amino acids. The V gene end was trimmed by 3 bases and the J gene end by 0 bases; junction bases not matched to a gene: 6.

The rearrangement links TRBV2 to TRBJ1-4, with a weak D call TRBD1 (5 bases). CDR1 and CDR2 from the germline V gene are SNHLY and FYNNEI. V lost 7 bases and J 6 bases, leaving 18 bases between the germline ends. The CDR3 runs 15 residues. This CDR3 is CASTQDYSTDEKLFF. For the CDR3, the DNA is TGTGCCAGCACACAGGACTACTCAACGGATGAAAAACTGTTTTTT.

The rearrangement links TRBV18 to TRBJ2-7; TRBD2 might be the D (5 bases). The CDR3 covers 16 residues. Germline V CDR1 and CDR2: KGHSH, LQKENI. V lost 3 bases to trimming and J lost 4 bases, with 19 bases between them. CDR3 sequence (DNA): TGTGCCAGCTCACCGCGGGCGATAGCCTCCGGTTACGAGCAGTACTTC. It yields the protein CASSPRAIASGYEQYF.

For the CDR3, the DNA is TGTGCCAGCAGCTTAGCCGCGAGTCGTGTGGGACAGGGTACCTACAATGAGCAGTTCTTC. It encodes CASSLAASRVGQGTYNEQFF. The chain has TRBV7-8 and TRBJ2-1; 9 nucleotides agree with TRBD1. J gave up 2 bases and V 0 bases, and 14 bases lay outside the gene matches. There are 20 residues in the CDR3. Germline CDR1 SGHVS, CDR2 FQNEAQ.

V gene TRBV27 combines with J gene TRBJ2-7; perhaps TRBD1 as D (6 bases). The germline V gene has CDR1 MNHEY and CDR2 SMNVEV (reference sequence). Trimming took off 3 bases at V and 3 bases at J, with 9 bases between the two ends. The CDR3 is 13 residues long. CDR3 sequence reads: CASSLGRGYEQYF. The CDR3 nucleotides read TGTGCCAGCAGTTTGGGCAGGGGCTACGAGCAGTACTTC.

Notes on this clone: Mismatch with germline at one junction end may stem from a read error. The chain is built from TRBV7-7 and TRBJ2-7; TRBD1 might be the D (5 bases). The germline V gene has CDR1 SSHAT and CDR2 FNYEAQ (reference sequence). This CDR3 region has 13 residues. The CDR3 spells CASSQTQGDEQYF. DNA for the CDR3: TGTGCTAGCAGCCAGACGCAGGGCGACGAGCAGTACTTC. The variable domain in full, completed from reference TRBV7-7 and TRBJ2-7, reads GAGVSQSPRYKVTKRGQDVTLRCDPISSHATLYWYQQALGQGPEFLTYFNYEAQPDKSGLPSDRFSAERPEGSISTLTIQRTEQRDSAMYRCASSQTQGDEQYFGPGTRLTVT.

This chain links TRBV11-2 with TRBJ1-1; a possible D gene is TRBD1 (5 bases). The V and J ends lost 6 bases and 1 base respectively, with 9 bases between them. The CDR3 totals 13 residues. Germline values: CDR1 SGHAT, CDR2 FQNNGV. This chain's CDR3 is CASRRGGNTEAFF. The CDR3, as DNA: TGTGCCAGCAGACGGGGGGGGAACACTGAAGCTTTCTTT.

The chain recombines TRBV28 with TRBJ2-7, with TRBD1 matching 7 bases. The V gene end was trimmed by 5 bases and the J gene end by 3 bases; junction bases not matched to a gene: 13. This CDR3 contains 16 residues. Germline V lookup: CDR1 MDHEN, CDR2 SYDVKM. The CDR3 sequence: CASSIRTGGFGYEQYF. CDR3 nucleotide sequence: TGTGCCAGCAGTATACGGACAGGTGGATTCGGCTACGAGCAGTACTTC.